This TCR beta chain stems from a study of cytomegalovirus exposure and HLA in healthy donors. Regarding the study as a whole: What was likely a sequencing artifact was a cluster of highly shared sequence variants. TCR sequences were mostly rare, though some public TCRs occurred in many donors.

This clone was picked up one time. Its antigen is undetermined. Primers for the PCR totalled 60 Vbeta and 13 Jbeta. The table came from immunoSEQ multiplex PCR; TCRdb's copy has only in-frame clones and leaves some out. This table has 170,000 or so clones, roughly four fifths appearing once. Trimming took 7 bases from V and 0 from J, leaving 9 bases between them. Per the germline V gene, CDR1 is LNHDA and CDR2 is SQIVND (reference sequence). CDR3 length: 14 amino acids. The chain uses TRBV19 and TRBJ1-4; D unclear. The receptor was derived from a woman aged 30 to 39 in good health and CMV-seronegative. Material: PBMCs. Written as DNA, the CDR3 is TGTGCCAGTACAAGACATTCAACTAATGAAAAACTGTTTTTT. Translating gives CASTRHSTNEKLFF. Full variable domain (missing parts from reference TRBV19 and TRBJ1-4): DGGITQSPKYLFRKEGQNVTLSCEQNLNHDAMYWYRQDPGQGLRLIYYSQIVNDFQKGDIAEGYSVSREKKESFPLTVTSAQKNPTAFYLCASTRHSTNEKLFFGSGTQLSVL.